These 8 T cell receptor beta chains share one sample of origin, sequenced in a study of CD8 T cells in ankylosing spondylitis. TCRdb re-derived calls from the 5' RACE reads in MiXCR, one entry per CDR3 protein. This sample has 190,000 or so distinct CDR3 sequences; around 13% occur once, and the top ten carry more than 15%. Input material: blood, either unsorted or a sorted T cell fraction (not recorded which). The receptor source for this set is a male donor with ankylosing spondylitis or in good health (not recorded which).

In this sample, this clonotype turned up many times. The chain employs TRBV7-9 and TRBJ2-1, with D perhaps given as TRBD1 or TRBD2 (5 bases each). The germline CDR1 and CDR2 sequences are SEHNR and FQNEAQ (reference sequence). The CDR3 consists of 12 residues. V lost 3 bases, J lost 9 bases, and 9 bases lay in between. CDR3 sequence reads: CASSLGVSEQFF. CDR3 nucleotide sequence: TGTGCCAGCAGCTTGGGGGTGAGTGAGCAGTTCTTC.

This clonotype was picked up many times. The J gene is TRBJ2-2, the V gene TRBV9, with TRBD1 identical over 7 bases. Germline CDR1 is SGDLS and CDR2 is YYNGEE. CDR3 size: 15 residues. The V gene end was trimmed by 4 bases and the J gene end by 1 base; junction bases not matched to a gene: 4. The CDR3 nucleotides read TGTGCCAGCAGCCCCAGGACAGGGAACACCGGGGAGCTGTTTTTT. It codes for CASSPRTGNTGELFF.

This clonotype was seen a few times. The chain couples TRBV7-9 to TRBJ2-1; no definite D call. The CDR3 loop spans 16 amino acids. From germline, CDR1 is SEHNR and CDR2 FQNEAQ (reference sequence). Deletions cut 5 bases from V and 0 bases from J, with 14 bases between. The CDR3 reads CASSLTYLSSYNEQFF. CDR3 nucleotides: TGTGCCAGCAGCCTGACTTACCTTTCCTCCTACAATGAGCAGTTCTTC.

This clonotype showed up just a few times. In nucleotides, the CDR3 is TGTGCCATCAGTGAGTGGGACAGGGGACCCCCTGGGGCCAACGTCCTGACTTTC. It specifies CAISEWDRGPPGANVLTF. The rearrangement joins TRBV10-3 to TRBJ2-6, with TRBD1 identical over 10 bases. J gave up 2 bases and V 1 base, and 5 bases lay outside the gene matches. Germline V gives CDR1 ENHRY, CDR2 SYGVKD. The CDR3 consists of 18 residues.

This clonotype was seen more than once but under ten times. V usage is TRBV9 and J usage is TRBJ1-5; D unclear. The CDR3 runs to 15 residues. In germline, CDR1 is SGDLS, CDR2 YYNGEE. V gave up 3 bases and J gave up 3 bases, with 13 bases separating them. The chain's CDR3 is CASSASQLANQPQHF. CDR3 nucleotide sequence: TGTGCCAGCAGCGCCTCACAGCTAGCCAATCAGCCCCAGCATTTT.

There are many counts of this clonotype. The chain joins TRBV4-1 to TRBJ2-1, with D maybe TRBD2 (5 bases). The germline gives CDR1 MGHRA, CDR2 YSYEKL. This CDR3 comprises 19 residues. V was clipped by 4 bases and J by 1 base, with 23 bases between them. CDR3 coding DNA: TGCGCCAGCAGCCTACCCCGAGCGGCTAAAAAGGTGTCCTACAATGAGCAGTTCTTC. This codes for CASSLPRAAKKVSYNEQFF.

The CDR3 bases are TGTGCCAGCAGCAAAAAGGCGTCTAGCGATAACAATGAGCAGTTCTTC. Amino acids: CASSKKASSDNNEQFF. The rearrangement uses TRBV21-1 and TRBJ2-1; the D call of TRBD2 is as the table states it, not checked on the DNA. TRBV21-1 is reported as a pseudogene. This CDR3 has 16 residues.

Concerning this clonotype: A single base separates this from a much larger clone, so it may be a read error. The chain uses TRBV3-1 and TRBJ2-4; the D gene is possibly TRBD1 (7 bases). The germline V gene has CDR1 LGHDT and CDR2 YNNKEL (reference sequence). The CDR3 spans 14 residues. CDR3: CASSPGDSGNILYF. In DNA form, the CDR3 reads TGTGCCAGCAGCCCGGGGGACAGTGGAAACATTCTGTACTTC.